One and the same sample provided the 6 T cell receptor beta chains below, sequenced in a study of blood T cell repertoires in COVID-19. Profiled with immunoSEQ multiplex PCR; TCRdb holds only in-frame clones, not every one. The table lists approximately 28,000 clones, around nine tenths of them singletons. Sequencing was carried out using peripheral blood. The receptors were gathered from a man in his 70s with active or convalescent COVID-19.

The chain joins TRBV6-6 to TRBJ1-5; tentative D call: TRBD1 (6 bases). Germline values: CDR1 MNHNY, CDR2 SVGAGI (reference sequence). Trimming cost V 5 bases and J 0 bases, with 20 bases left between them. The CDR3 runs to 18 residues. The CDR3 here is CASSRLPLGQYSNQPQHF. CDR3 DNA sequence: TGTGCCAGCAGTCGTCTCCCTCTAGGACAGTATAGCAATCAGCCCCAGCATTTT.

The chain employs TRBV5-4 and TRBJ2-2, with 9 bases aligning to TRBD2. The CDR3 runs 15 residues. Germline V CDR1 and CDR2: SGHNT, YYREEE (reference sequence). Trimming cost V 4 bases and J 4 bases; bases outside gene matches: 5. Here the CDR3 reads CASSLAGRSTGELFF. For the CDR3, the DNA is TGTGCCAGCAGCCTAGCGGGGAGGAGCACCGGGGAGCTGTTTTTT.

This clone was detected once. V is TRBV11-3 and J is TRBJ2-7; D unclear. V was cut by 0 bases and J by 4 bases, with 10 bases left in between. CDR3 length equals 14 residues. Germline-derived CDR1 and CDR2 are SGHNT and YENEEA. CDR3 amino acids: CASSLDSVSYEQYF. CDR3 bases: TGTGCCAGCAGCTTAGATTCGGTGTCTTACGAGCAGTACTTC.

The J gene is TRBJ1-2, the V gene TRBV18; D perhaps matches TRBD1 (6 bases). The V end lost 4 bases, the J end lost 8 bases, and 23 bases lay between the germline ends. This CDR3 is built from 16 residues. Looked up from germline, CDR1 is KGHSH and CDR2 is LQKENI. The DNA of the CDR3 is TGTGCCAGCTCACGCGGGGGCGGCAGGGAACCTGAGGGCTACACCTTC. Its translation is CASSRGGGREPEGYTF.

The V call is TRBV28, the J call TRBJ1-2, with 7 bases identical to TRBD1. The CDR3 covers 14 residues. In germline, CDR1 is MDHEN, CDR2 SYDVKM. Trimming cost V 5 bases and J 5 bases; bases outside gene matches: 8. The CDR3 loop is CASSVGGASYGYTF. The CDR3, as DNA: TGTGCCAGCAGTGTAGGGGGCGCGAGTTATGGCTACACCTTC.

The V gene is TRBV9, the J gene TRBJ2-1, with a tentative D call TRBD1 (6 bases). CDR3 size: 15 residues. The V gene lost 0 bases and the J gene lost 7 bases, with 14 bases spanning the gap. Germline V gene lookup returns CDR1 SGDLS and CDR2 YYNGEE. The CDR3 sequence is CASSVEDSGPNEQFF. The CDR3 nucleotides are TGTGCCAGCAGCGTAGAGGACAGTGGCCCTAATGAGCAGTTCTTC.